Presented here are 20 T cell receptor beta chains from one specimen sequenced in a study of CDR3 diversity in severe acne. TCRdb processed the PCR reads anew with MiXCR; each CDR3 protein has one entry. Of some 90,000 distinct CDR3 sequences listed, about 53% are singletons. Material: blood. The receptor source for this set is a male donor with severe acne vulgaris.

This clonotype has a count of ten or more. V and J are TRBV7-6 and TRBJ2-1, with D tentatively TRBD1 or TRBD2 (5 bases each). Trimming pared 5 bases from V and 5 bases from J, leaving 10 bases between. Germline CDR1 SGHVS, CDR2 FNYEAQ. The CDR3 is 13 residues long. CDR3 amino acids: CASSTGTHNEQFF. CDR3 sequence (DNA): TGTGCCAGCAGCACCGGGACCCACAATGAGCAGTTCTTC. Variable domain in full (rest from reference TRBV7-6 and TRBJ2-1): GAGVSQSPRYKVTKRGQDVALRCDPISGHVSLYWYRQALGQGPEFLTYFNYEAQQDKSGLPNDRFSAERPEGSISTLTIQRTEQRDSAMYRCASSTGTHNEQFFGPGTRLTVL.

Details on this clonotype: The junction departs from germline at one end; a sequencing error may be responsible. V usage is TRBV28 and J usage is TRBJ2-1, with 8 bases lining up with TRBD2. This CDR3 is 15 amino acids long. CDR1 and CDR2 from the germline V gene are MDHEN and SYDVKM. CDR3 coding DNA: TGTGCCAGCAGTTTTCAGCGGGAGCCCTACAATGAGCAGCTCTTC. Protein: CASSFQREPYNEQLF.

This chain uses TRBV7-2 with TRBJ2-5; 10 bases are a match to TRBD2. Unmatched junction bases numbered 13, after V lost 1 base and J lost 5 bases. CDR3 length: 18 amino acids. Germline V gene lookup returns CDR1 SGHTA and CDR2 FQGNSA. CDR3 loop: CASSLVGLAGARGETQYF. DNA for the CDR3: TGTGCCAGCAGCTTAGTCGGGCTAGCGGGAGCGAGGGGGGAGACCCAGTACTTC. Together with reference TRBV7-2 and TRBJ2-5, the CDR3 gives the full variable domain: GAGVSQSPSNKVTEKGKDVELRCDPISGHTALYWYRQSLGQGLEFLIYFQGNSAPDKSGLPSDRFSAERTGGSVSTLTIQRTQQEDSAVYLCASSLVGLAGARGETQYFGPGTRLLVL.

This clonotype showed up just once. The rearrangement joins TRBV20-1 to TRBJ2-7, with 12 bases lining up with TRBD2. CDR3 length: 13 residues. Losses at the gene ends were 3 bases for V and 5 bases for J; bases not matched to a gene: 2. The germline V gene has CDR1 DFQATT and CDR2 SNEGSKA (reference sequence). The CDR3 region has the DNA TGCAGTGCTAGGACTAGCGGGAGTCACGAGCAGTACTTC. Its translation: CSARTSGSHEQYF.

This clonotype was counted at least ten times. The chain has TRBV5-8 and TRBJ2-7; the D is unclear. This CDR3 is 15 amino acids long. Germline assignment: CDR1 SGHTS and CDR2 YDEGEE. Between the trimmed V and J ends, which lost 6 bases and 3 bases, there was a span of 19 bases. The CDR3 is CASTYSVDGLYEQYF. CDR3 coding DNA: TGTGCCAGCACCTATTCAGTGGACGGCCTCTACGAGCAGTACTTC.

The genes are TRBV19 and TRBJ1-2; D uncertain. Between the trimmed V and J ends, which lost 5 bases and 4 bases, there was a span of 14 bases. The CDR3 is 14 residues long. Germline V gives CDR1 LNHDA, CDR2 SQIVND (reference sequence). The CDR3: CASSRSELIYGYTF. In nucleotides, the CDR3 is TGTGCCAGTAGTCGGTCGGAGCTAATCTATGGCTACACCTTC. The full variable domain, rest sourced from reference TRBV19 and TRBJ1-2, is DGGITQSPKYLFRKEGQNVTLSCEQNLNHDAMYWYRQDPGQGLRLIYYSQIVNDFQKGDIAEGYSVSREKKESFPLTVTSAQKNPTAFYLCASSRSELIYGYTFGSGTRLTVV.

Notes on this clonotype: One base away lies a much larger clone, so this may be a sequencing read error. The V call is TRBV20-1, the J call TRBJ2-1; 9 bases align to TRBD2. CDR1 and CDR2 (germline): DFQATT, SNEGSKA (reference sequence). With V trimmed by 6 bases and J by 5 bases, 20 bases remained unmatched. The CDR3 sequence is 18 residues long. The CDR3 is CSAQLLFGTSWRDNEQFF. The DNA of the CDR3 is TGCAGTGCCCAGCTCCTCTTTGGGACTAGCTGGAGAGACAATGAGCAGTTCTTC.

This clonotype was seen more than once but under ten times. The gene calls are TRBV20-1 and TRBJ2-3, with D unresolved. This CDR3 spans 14 amino acids. Trimming cost V 4 bases and J 2 bases, with 13 bases left between them. Germline V gives CDR1 DFQATT, CDR2 SNEGSKA (reference sequence). CDR3 DNA sequence: TGCAGTGCTATTTTCTGGGATTACACAGATACGCAGTATTTT. As protein: CSAIFWDYTDTQYF.

Worth noting for this clonotype: A clone one base away is much larger, so this may be a read error. V gene TRBV25-1 combines with J gene TRBJ1-4; no clear D. CDR3 length: 12 amino acids. The germline CDR1 and CDR2 sequences are MGHDK and SYGVNS. In DNA, the CDR3 is TGTGCCAGCAGTGTCGGAAATGAAAAACTGTCTTTT. Encoded protein: CASSVGNEKLSF.

The chain combines TRBV25-1 with TRBJ1-1; D gene unclear. The V and J ends lost 4 bases and 2 bases respectively, with 2 bases between them. Germline lookup yields CDR1 MGHDK and CDR2 SYGVNS. This CDR3 has 11 amino acids. CDR3 nucleotide sequence: TGTGCCAGCAGTGCTAACACTGAAGCTTTCTTT. Translation gives CASSANTEAFF. Using reference TRBV25-1 and TRBJ1-1 for the parts outside the CDR3, the full variable domain is EADIYQTPRYLVIGTGKKITLECSQTMGHDKMYWYQQDPGMELHLIHYSYGVNSTEKGDLSSESTVSRIRTEHFPLTLESARPSHTSQYLCASSANTEAFFGQGTRLTVV.

The genes are TRBV4-1 and TRBJ1-3, with 7 bases fitting TRBD1. CDR1 MGHRA and CDR2 YSYEKL come from the germline V gene. J lost 2 bases, V lost 1 base, and 5 bases had no gene match. The CDR3 length is 16 residues. Written as DNA, the CDR3 is TGCGCCAGCAGCCAAGTTGGTACAGGGGCTGGAAACACCATATATTTT. Protein: CASSQVGTGAGNTIYF.

The rearrangement joins TRBV6-6 to TRBJ1-6; D is perhaps TRBD1 (5 bases). Germline CDR1 reads MNHNY; CDR2 reads SVGAGI (reference sequence). CDR3 size: 15 residues. Trimming shortened V by 2 bases and J by 7 bases, and 12 bases separated the two germline ends. CDR3 sequence: CASSYLQGINSPLHF. The CDR3 DNA reads as TGTGCCAGCAGTTACCTTCAGGGCATCAATTCACCCCTCCACTTT.

Concerning this clonotype itself: The CDR3 does not close with the conserved phenylalanine or tryptophan, likely indicating a read error. V usage is TRBV20-1 and J usage is TRBJ1-5; a possible D gene is TRBD1 (5 bases). Germline CDR1 reads DFQATT; CDR2 reads SNEGSKA (reference sequence). The length of the CDR3 is 14 residues. The CDR3: CSARFVGRNQLQHL. The CDR3 region has the DNA TGCAGTGCCAGGTTTGTGGGGCGCAATCAGCTCCAGCATCTT.

CDR3 residues: CASGSGTGEETQYF. CDR3 coding DNA: TGTGCCAGCGGCTCCGGGACAGGGGAAGAGACCCAGTACTTC. This sequence joins TRBV9 and TRBJ2-5; 10 bases are shared with TRBD1. CDR1 SGDLS and CDR2 YYNGEE come from the germline V gene. The CDR3 consists of 14 residues. J was trimmed by 3 bases and V by 7 bases; bases with no gene match: 6.

J is TRBJ1-2 and V is TRBV25-1; a weak D match, TRBD1 (5 bases). The V gene lost 6 bases and the J gene lost 2 bases, with 19 bases spanning the gap. The germline V gene encodes CDR1 MGHDK and CDR2 SYGVNS. The CDR3 has 16 amino acids. The CDR3 spells CASSLQSQGWNYGYTF. DNA of the CDR3: TGTGCCAGCAGCTTACAGTCGCAGGGCTGGAACTATGGCTACACCTTC.

The chain carries TRBV2 and TRBJ1-5; 9 nucleotides match TRBD1. CDR1 and CDR2 (germline): SNHLY, FYNNEI. The CDR3 is 14 amino acids. V shed 7 bases and J 11 bases; nucleotides not matched to a gene: 12. CDR3 nucleotide sequence: TGTGCCAGCACCGACGGGACAGGGATGGTAGCCCAGCATTTT. Translation: CASTDGTGMVAQHF.

This clonotype has at least ten counts. The rearrangement joins TRBV12-5 to TRBJ2-7; 7 bases align to TRBD1. CDR1 is LGHNT, CDR2 FRNRAP, per germline. The CDR3 contains 18 residues. V shed 1 base and J 6 bases; nucleotides not matched to a gene: 18. The CDR3 sequence is CASGLAPLGGALPSEQYF. CDR3 bases: TGTGCTAGTGGTTTGGCACCGTTAGGGGGCGCCTTACCCTCCGAGCAGTACTTC.

This clonotype has at least ten counts. The rearrangement joins TRBV9 to TRBJ2-7; the D gene could be TRBD1 or TRBD2 (5 bases each). Germline CDR1 SGDLS, CDR2 YYNGEE. Trimming shortened V by 2 bases and J by 5 bases, and 11 bases separated the two germline ends. The CDR3 has 13 residues. The CDR3 loop reads CASSVIEGNEQYF. The CDR3 DNA follows: TGTGCCAGCAGCGTGATTGAGGGGAACGAGCAGTACTTC. The whole variable domain, filled in from reference TRBV9 and TRBJ2-7, reads DSGVTQTPKHLITATGQRVTLRCSPRSGDLSVYWYQQSLDQGLQFLIQYYNGEERAKGNILERFSAQQFPDLHSELNLSSLELGDSALYFCASSVIEGNEQYFGPGTRLTVT.

The chain links TRBV7-3 to TRBJ2-7; 12 nucleotides agree with TRBD2. CDR1 and CDR2 (germline): SGHTA, FQGTGA. This CDR3 comprises 20 residues. With 4 bases clipped from V and 3 bases from J, the junction kept 19 bases outside the gene matches. CDR3 amino acids: CASSSPFPSGRAGDSYEQYF. CDR3 nucleotide sequence: TGTGCCAGCAGCTCCCCTTTTCCTAGCGGGAGGGCCGGTGACAGCTACGAGCAGTACTTC.

This clonotype was detected only a few times. This chain joins TRBV7-2 and TRBJ1-1; a possible D gene is TRBD1 (6 bases). The CDR3 contains 13 residues. V was pared by 3 bases and J by 4 bases, with 9 bases between. Germline CDR1 reads SGHTA; CDR2 reads FQGNSA. This CDR3 reads CASSFARGTEAFF. CDR3 DNA sequence: TGTGCCAGCAGCTTCGCCAGGGGCACTGAAGCTTTCTTT.